This T cell receptor beta chain was documented in a study of neurological immune-mediated disorders. Whole-study results and caveats: Private repertoires in all groups were suggested by the absence of shared CDR3 amino acid sequences among expanded clones across subjects.

V lost 8 bases, J lost 4 bases, and 8 bases lay in between. CDR3 length: 11 amino acids. Germline CDR1 is SNHLY and CDR2 is FYNNEI. Synthesis of cDNA was carried out by template-switch 5'RACE. The reaction used 10-nucleotide random UMIs. TCRdb independently ran MiXCR on the 5' RACE reads; one entry per CDR3 protein. Here the sample spans 35,000 to 50,000 distinct CDR3 sequences, roughly 2.5% being singletons. Many counts were recorded for this clonotype. The antigen remains undetermined. This rearrangement joins TRBV2 to TRBJ2-5; D is perhaps TRBD2 (5 bases). The receptor was isolated from a man aged 50 to 59 with multiple sclerosis. Sequenced: PBMCs. DNA of the CDR3: TGTGCCAGCGAGGAGGCAGAGACCCAGTACTTC. This codes for CASEEAETQYF.